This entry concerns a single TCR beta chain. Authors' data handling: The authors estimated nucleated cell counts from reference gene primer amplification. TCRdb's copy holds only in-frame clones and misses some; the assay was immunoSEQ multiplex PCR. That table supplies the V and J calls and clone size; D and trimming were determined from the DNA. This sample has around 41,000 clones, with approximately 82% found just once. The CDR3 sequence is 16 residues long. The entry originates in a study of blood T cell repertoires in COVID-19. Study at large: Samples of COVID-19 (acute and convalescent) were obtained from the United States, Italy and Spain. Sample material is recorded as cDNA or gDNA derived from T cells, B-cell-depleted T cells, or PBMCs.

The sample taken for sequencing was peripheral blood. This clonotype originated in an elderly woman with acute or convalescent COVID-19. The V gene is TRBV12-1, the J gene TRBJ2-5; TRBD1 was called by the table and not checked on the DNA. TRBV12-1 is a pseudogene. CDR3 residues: CASSFGVTGGGETQYF. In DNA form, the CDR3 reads TGTGCCAGCAGCTTTGGGGTGACAGGGGGCGGAGAGACCCAGTACTTC.